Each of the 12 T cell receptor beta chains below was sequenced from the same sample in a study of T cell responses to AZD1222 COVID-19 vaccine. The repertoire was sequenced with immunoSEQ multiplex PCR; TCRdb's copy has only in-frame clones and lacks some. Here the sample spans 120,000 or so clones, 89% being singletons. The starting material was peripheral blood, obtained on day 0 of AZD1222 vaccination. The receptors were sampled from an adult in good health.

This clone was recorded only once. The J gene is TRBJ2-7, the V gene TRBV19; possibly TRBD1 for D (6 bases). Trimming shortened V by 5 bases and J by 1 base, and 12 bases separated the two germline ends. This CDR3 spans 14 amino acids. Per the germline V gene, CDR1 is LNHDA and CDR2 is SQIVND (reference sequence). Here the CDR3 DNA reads TGTGCCAGTAGTGTCGGGACACCTTCCTACGAGCAGTACTTC. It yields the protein CASSVGTPSYEQYF.

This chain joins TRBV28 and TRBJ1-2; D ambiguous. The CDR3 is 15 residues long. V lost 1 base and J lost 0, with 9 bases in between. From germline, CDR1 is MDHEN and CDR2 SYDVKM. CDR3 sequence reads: CASSLFSDANYGYTF. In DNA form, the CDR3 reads TGTGCCAGCAGTTTATTTTCAGACGCTAACTATGGCTACACCTTC.

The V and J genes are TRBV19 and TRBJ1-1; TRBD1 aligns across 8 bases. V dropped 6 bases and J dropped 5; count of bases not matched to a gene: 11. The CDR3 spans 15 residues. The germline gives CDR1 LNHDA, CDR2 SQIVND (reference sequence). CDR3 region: CASSLAGQGRTEAFF. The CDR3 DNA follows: TGTGCCAGTAGCCTCGCTGGACAGGGAAGGACTGAAGCTTTCTTT.

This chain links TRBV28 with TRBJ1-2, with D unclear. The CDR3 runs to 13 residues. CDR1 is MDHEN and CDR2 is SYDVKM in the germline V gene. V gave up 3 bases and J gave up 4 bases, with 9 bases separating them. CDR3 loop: CASSFDGIYGYTF. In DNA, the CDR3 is TGTGCCAGCAGTTTCGACGGCATCTATGGCTACACCTTC.

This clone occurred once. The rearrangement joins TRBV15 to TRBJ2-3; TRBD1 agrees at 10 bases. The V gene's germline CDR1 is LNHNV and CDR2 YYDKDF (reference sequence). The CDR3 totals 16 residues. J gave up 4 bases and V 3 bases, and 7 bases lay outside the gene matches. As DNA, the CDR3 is TGTGCCACCAGCAGGGAGACAGGGGGCTTCTCAGATACGCAGTATTTT. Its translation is CATSRETGGFSDTQYF.

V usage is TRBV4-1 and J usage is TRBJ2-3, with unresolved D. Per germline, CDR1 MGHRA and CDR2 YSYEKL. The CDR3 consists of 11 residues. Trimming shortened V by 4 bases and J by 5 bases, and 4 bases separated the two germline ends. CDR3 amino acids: CASSLGDTQYF. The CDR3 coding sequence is TGCGCCAGCAGCCTGGGAGATACGCAGTATTTT.

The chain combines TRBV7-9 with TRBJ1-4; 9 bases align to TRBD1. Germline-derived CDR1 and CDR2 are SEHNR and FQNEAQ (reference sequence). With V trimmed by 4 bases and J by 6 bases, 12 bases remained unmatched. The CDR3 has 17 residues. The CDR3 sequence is CASSSGTGMEGYEKLFF. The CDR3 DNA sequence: TGTGCCAGCAGCTCCGGGACAGGGATGGAGGGGTATGAAAAACTGTTTTTT.

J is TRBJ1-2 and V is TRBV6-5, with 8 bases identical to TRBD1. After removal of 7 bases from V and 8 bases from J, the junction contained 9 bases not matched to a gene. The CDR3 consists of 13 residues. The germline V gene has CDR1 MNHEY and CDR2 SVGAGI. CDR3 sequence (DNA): TGTGCCAGCAAAATGACAGGGGTCGCGGGCTACACCTTC. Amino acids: CASKMTGVAGYTF.

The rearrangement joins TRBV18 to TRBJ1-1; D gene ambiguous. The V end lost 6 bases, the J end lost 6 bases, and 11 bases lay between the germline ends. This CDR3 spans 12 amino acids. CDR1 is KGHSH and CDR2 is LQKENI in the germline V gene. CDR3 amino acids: CASSSSQSEAFF. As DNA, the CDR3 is TGTGCCAGCTCTTCTTCTCAGTCTGAAGCTTTCTTT.

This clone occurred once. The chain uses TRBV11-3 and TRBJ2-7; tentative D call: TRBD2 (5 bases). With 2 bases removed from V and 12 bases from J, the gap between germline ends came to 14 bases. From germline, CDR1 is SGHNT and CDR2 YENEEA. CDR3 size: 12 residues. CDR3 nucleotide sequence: TGTGCCAGCAGCTTACCGCATGGCCGGGGGTACTTC. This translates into CASSLPHGRGYF.

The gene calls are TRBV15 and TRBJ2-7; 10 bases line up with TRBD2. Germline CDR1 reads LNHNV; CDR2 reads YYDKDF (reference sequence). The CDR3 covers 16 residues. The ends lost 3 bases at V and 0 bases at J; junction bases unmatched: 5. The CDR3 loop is CATSRFTSGNSYEQYF. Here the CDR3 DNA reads TGTGCCACCAGCAGGTTTACTAGCGGGAACTCCTACGAGCAGTACTTC.

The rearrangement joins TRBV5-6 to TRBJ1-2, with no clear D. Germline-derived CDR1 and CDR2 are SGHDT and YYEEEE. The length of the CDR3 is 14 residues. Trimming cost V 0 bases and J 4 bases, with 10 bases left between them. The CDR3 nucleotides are TGTGCCAGCAGCTTGGGCAGAACTACCTATGGCTACACCTTC. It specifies CASSLGRTTYGYTF. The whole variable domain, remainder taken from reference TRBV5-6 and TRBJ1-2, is DAGVTQSPTHLIKTRGQQVTLRCSPKSGHDTVSWYQQALGQGPQFIFQYYEEEERQRGNFPDRFSGHQFPNYSSELNVNALLLGDSALYLCASSLGRTTYGYTFGSGTRLTVV.